A selection of T cell receptor beta chains follows, all from one sample in a study of beta chain features in type 1 diabetes. Assay used: immunoSEQ multiplex PCR; TCRdb lists only in-frame clones, some missing. The sample has about 400,000 clones, roughly 12% seen once. Sequencing used naive CD4+ T cells from blood. These receptors all come from a woman aged 18-35 years with type 1 diabetes. The CDR3 runs from the conserved cysteine through the conserved F or W. The order of the fields is clone size, J gene, D gene, V gene, CDR3 DNA, CDR3 protein. The D gene is left open where the match is weak. Clone size appears in some rows only: once, few, many, or a class for an expanded clone.

>few|TRBJ1-1|TRBD1|TRBV28
TGTGCCAGCATCCTACAGGGGGCAACTGAAGCTTTCTTT
CASILQGATEAFF
>few|TRBJ1-2|-|TRBV7-9
TGTGCCAGCAGCTTAGCGACCCTACGGAGAATCGGCTACACCTTC
CASSLATLRRIGYTF
>few|TRBJ1-5|-|TRBV19
TGTGCCAGTAGTATTTTGGGAGTTGGTAGCAATCAGCCCCAGCATTTT
CASSILGVGSNQPQHF
>-|TRBJ2-2|TRBD2|TRBV7-2
TGTGCCAGCAGATCTAGCGGGGCGGCCGGGGAGCTGTTTTTT
CASRSSGAAGELFF
>few|TRBJ1-1|-|TRBV5-1
TGCGCCAGCAGCTATACCCGGGTGAACACTGAAGCTTTCTTT
CASSYTRVNTEAFF
>few|TRBJ1-1|TRBD1|TRBV29-1
TGCAGCGCCGGGACAGGGAACACTGAAGCTTTCTTT
CSAGTGNTEAFF
>-|TRBJ1-2|-|TRBV2
TGTGCCAGCAGTGATGTTCCCGGCTATGGCTACACCTTC
CASSDVPGYGYTF
>few|TRBJ1-4|-|TRBV11-2
TGTGCCAGCAGCTTAGCCGACAGTACTAATGAAAAACTGTTTTTT
CASSLADSTNEKLFF
>few|TRBJ2-3|-|TRBV19
TGTGCCAGTAGTATAGCACGCGGGTCGGCGGCAGATACGCAGTATTTT
CASSIARGSAADTQYF
>-|TRBJ1-2|TRBD1|TRBV29-1
TGCAGCGTTTTGGACAGGTACTATGGCTACACCTTC
CSVLDRYYGYTF
>few|TRBJ2-3|-|TRBV7-9
TGTGCCAGCAGCTTAGCAGGAGGGCAAACGCAGTATTTT
CASSLAGGQTQYF
>few|TRBJ2-7|TRBD2|TRBV11-2
TGTGCCAGCAGCTTAGGTGCGGGGGTGTACGAGCAGTACTTC
CASSLGAGVYEQYF
>few|TRBJ2-1|-|TRBV2
TGTGCCAGCAGTGCGGAGCTGAGCTCCTACAATGAGCAGTTCTTC
CASSAELSSYNEQFF
>-|TRBJ2-7|TRBD1|TRBV7-9
TGTGCCAGCAGCTGGGACAGCCCCGGCAACGAGCAGTACTTC
CASSWDSPGNEQYF
>-|TRBJ2-5|-|TRBV2
TGTGCCAGCAGTGACTGGGAACAGGGCAGTGAGACCCAGTACTTC
CASSDWEQGSETQYF
>-|TRBJ1-1|TRBD1|TRBV4-3
TGCGCCAGCAGCCGCGACAGGGGGCACACTGAAGCTTTCTTT
CASSRDRGHTEAFF
>few|TRBJ1-1|TRBD1|TRBV19
TGTGCCAGTAGTATAGCCCCGACAGGGGGGTCGGCTGAAGCTTTCTTT
CASSIAPTGGSAEAFF
>few|TRBJ2-7|TRBD1|TRBV14
TGTGCCAGCAGCCCCCCTCGGACAGGACCCTACGAGCAGTACTTC
CASSPPRTGPYEQYF
>few|TRBJ1-5|TRBD1|TRBV19
TGTGCCAGTAGCACAACAGGGGGCTATAGCAATCAGCCCCAGCATTTT
CASSTTGGYSNQPQHF
>few|TRBJ1-2|-|TRBV30
TGTGCCTGGACGCAGGGATACTATGGCTACACCTTC
CAWTQGYYGYTF
>few|TRBJ1-2|-|TRBV28
TGTGCCAGCAGTACTACAGCGGACTATGGCTACACCTTC
CASSTTADYGYTF
>few|TRBJ2-7|TRBD1|TRBV18
TGTGCCAGCTCAAAGGGACAGGGGGGAGAAGAGCAGTACTTC
CASSKGQGGEEQYF
>-|TRBJ2-1|TRBD2|TRBV4-2
TGTGCCAGCAGCCAAGAGGGACTAGCGGTTTCCAATGAGCAGTTCTTC
CASSQEGLAVSNEQFF
>few|TRBJ2-7|TRBD2|TRBV6-4
TGTGCCAGCAGCCCTCGGGGGGGGCTAGAGCAGTACTTC
CASSPRGGLEQYF
>few|TRBJ2-7|-|TRBV4-1
TGCGCCAGCAGCCAGATGGGCCTCCGCGAGCAGTACTTC
CASSQMGLREQYF
>-|TRBJ2-1|TRBD2|TRBV7-9
TGTGCCAGTGCCTTCGGAGCGGGGTACAATGAGCAGTTCTTC
CASAFGAGYNEQFF
>-|TRBJ1-5|-|TRBV5-8
TGTGCCAGCAGCATACCGGGATCCGAGAAACCCCAGCATTTT
CASSIPGSEKPQHF
>-|TRBJ2-7|-|TRBV5-1
TGCGCCAGCAGCTTGGCTCCCCCTCTCCGGGTTGTAACCTACGAGCAGTACTTC
CASSLAPPLRVVTYEQYF
>few|TRBJ2-6|-|TRBV30
TGTGCCTGGAGTGACGTTCGAACAGGGCACTCTGGGGCCAACGTCCTGACTTTC
CAWSDVRTGHSGANVLTF
>few|TRBJ1-2|-|TRBV7-9
TGTGCCAGCAGCTTACCACAGACGAGTGGCTACACCTTC
CASSLPQTSGYTF
>few|TRBJ1-4|-|TRBV7-9
TGTGCCAGCAGCCGGCCACAGGGTGATGAAAAACTGTTTTTT
CASSRPQGDEKLFF
>-|TRBJ2-7|-|TRBV28
TGTGCCAGCAGGGTCCTCGGGGAGCAGTACTTC
CASRVLGEQYF
>-|TRBJ2-3|-|TRBV5-1
TGCGCCACCCTGGTGGGAACAGGGTTCCCCACAGATACGCAGTATTTT
CATLVGTGFPTDTQYF
>-|TRBJ1-6|-|TRBV9
TGTGCCAGCAGCGTATTCGGACAAGATTCACCCCTCCACTTT
CASSVFGQDSPLHF
>-|TRBJ1-2|TRBD1|TRBV7-9
TGTGCCAGCAGCTTAGCGGGGGGACAGGCAAACTATGGCTACACCTTC
CASSLAGGQANYGYTF
>few|TRBJ2-7|TRBD1|TRBV11-2
TGTGCCAGCCGCACATTCAGGGGGAACTCCTACGAGCAGTACTTC
CASRTFRGNSYEQYF
>few|TRBJ2-1|TRBD2|TRBV6-5
TGTGCCAGCAAGCCGGGACTAGCGAGTGGTGAGCAGTTCTTC
CASKPGLASGEQFF
>-|TRBJ2-7|TRBD1|TRBV7-2
TGTGCCAGCAGCTTAGGGGACAGCTATTACGAGCAGTACTTC
CASSLGDSYYEQYF
>few|TRBJ1-5|-|TRBV5-4
TGTGCCAGCAGCACGGAGCGCAATCAGCCCCAGCATTTT
CASSTERNQPQHF
>few|TRBJ2-6|TRBD1|TRBV4-1
TGCGCCAGCAGCCACCCGGGACAGTTATCTGGGGCCAACGTCCTGACTTTC
CASSHPGQLSGANVLTF
>-|TRBJ2-4|TRBD2|TRBV7-9
TGTGCCAGCAGCGGGACTAGCGGGACCGTACAGTACTTC
CASSGTSGTVQYF
>few|TRBJ2-7|TRBD2|TRBV27
TGTGCCAGCAGAGGGCGGGGGGGTTCCTACGAGCAGTACTTC
CASRGRGGSYEQYF
>-|TRBJ2-1|-|TRBV5-1
TGCGCCAGCAGCTGGAGGGGAGAGCAGTTCTTC
CASSWRGEQFF
>-|TRBJ1-1|-|TRBV18
TGTGCCAGCTCTCCGGAGGGGAACACTGAAGCTTTCTTT
CASSPEGNTEAFF
>few|TRBJ2-3|TRBD2|TRBV4-3
TGCGCCAGCAGCCAAGAGGATACTAGCGGGGGCATCACAGATACGCAGTATTTT
CASSQEDTSGGITDTQYF
>few|TRBJ2-3|-|TRBV4-3
TGCGCCAGCAGCCCGAGAAAAGGGAGTGTTCCAGATACGCAGTATTTT
CASSPRKGSVPDTQYF
>few|TRBJ2-5|TRBD2|TRBV5-1
TGCGCCAGCAGCCCGGGTGCTAGCGGGGGCCAAGAGACCCAGTACTTC
CASSPGASGGQETQYF
>-|TRBJ1-1|-|TRBV21-1
TGTGCCAGCAGCAAAAGCGCTCAGGGGGACTGCACTGAAGCTTTCTTT
CASSKSAQGDCTEAFF
>few|TRBJ1-1|-|TRBV7-9
TGTGCCAGCAGCTTTATGGGAGTGAACACTGAAGCTTTCTTT
CASSFMGVNTEAFF
>-|TRBJ1-2|-|TRBV2
TGTGCCAGCAGTGAATGGGGCGAGACCTATGGCTACACCTTC
CASSEWGETYGYTF
>-|TRBJ1-6|-|TRBV9
TGTGCCAGCAGCGACAGGGCTAGGGATTCACCCCTCCACTTT
CASSDRARDSPLHF
>few|TRBJ2-1|-|TRBV29-1
TGCAGCGTTAAGAACAGGGTATACAATGAGCAGTTCTTC
CSVKNRVYNEQFF